This record looks at one T cell receptor (beta chain) sequence and its context. Its antigen is unidentified. These data are taken from a study of T cell responses to AZD1222 COVID-19 vaccine. Measured with immunoSEQ multiplex PCR; TCRdb has only the in-frame clones, and not every one. The table lists approximately 81,000 clones, under 95% of them singletons. Study-wide points: There were mostly white British donors and more females than males, and clonal diversity was possibly underestimated. Baseline seropositivity characterized only a handful of AZD1222 recipients. Repertoires were obtained only post-peak T cell response. Spike-specific TCR breadth and depth both grew after two AZD1222 doses.

J lost 2 bases, V lost 4 bases, and 12 bases had no gene match. Per the germline V gene, CDR1 is SGHNT and CDR2 is YYREEE (reference sequence). The CDR3 loop spans 17 amino acids. The starting material was peripheral blood, obtained on day 0 of MenACWY control vaccination. The TCR sequence derives from an adult in good health. This chain joins TRBV5-4 and TRBJ1-3; 7 bases agree with TRBD1. Written as DNA, the CDR3 is TGTGCCAGCAGCACGGGACAGCCCAGCGGGGCTGGAAACACCATATATTTT. Encoded protein: CASSTGQPSGAGNTIYF.